This TCR beta chain was obtained from a study of control samples from healthy donors and cancer patients. CDR3 size: 14 residues. Germline-derived CDR1 and CDR2 are DFQATT and SNEGSKA (reference sequence). V lost 3 bases and J lost 3; bases outside the gene matches: 4. TCRdb's table, derived via immunoSEQ multiplex PCR, lists solely in-frame clones and lacks some. This repertoire shows about 44,000 clones, approximately 70% found once; its top ten account for 17%. Material for sequencing was formalin-fixed, paraffin-embedded tissue. This TCR came from a male donor with melanoma. The chain carries TRBV20-1 and TRBJ2-7, with TRBD2 matching 11 bases. As DNA, the CDR3 is TGCAGTGCTAGTCCAACTAGCGGGGGCTACGAGCAGTACTTC. Protein: CSASPTSGGYEQYF.